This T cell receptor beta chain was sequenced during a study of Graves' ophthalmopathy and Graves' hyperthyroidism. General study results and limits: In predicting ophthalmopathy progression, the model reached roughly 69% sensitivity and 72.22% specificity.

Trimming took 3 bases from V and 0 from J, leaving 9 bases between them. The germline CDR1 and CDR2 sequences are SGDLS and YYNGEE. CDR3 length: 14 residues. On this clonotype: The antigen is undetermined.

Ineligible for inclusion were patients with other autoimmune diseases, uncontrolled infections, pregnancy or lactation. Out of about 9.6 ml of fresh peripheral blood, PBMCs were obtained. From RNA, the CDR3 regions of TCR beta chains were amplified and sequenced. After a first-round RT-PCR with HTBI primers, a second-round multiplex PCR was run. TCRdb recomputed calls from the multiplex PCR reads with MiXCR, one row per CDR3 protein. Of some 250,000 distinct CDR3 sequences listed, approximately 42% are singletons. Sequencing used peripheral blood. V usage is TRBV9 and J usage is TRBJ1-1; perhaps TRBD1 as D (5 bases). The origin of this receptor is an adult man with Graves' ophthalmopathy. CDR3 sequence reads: CASSAGRLNTEAFF. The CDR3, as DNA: TGTGCCAGCAGCGCGGGACGGCTGAACACTGAAGCTTTCTTT. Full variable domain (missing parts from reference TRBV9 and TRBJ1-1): DSGVTQTPKHLITATGQRVTLRCSPRSGDLSVYWYQQSLDQGLQFLIQYYNGEERAKGNILERFSAQQFPDLHSELNLSSLELGDSALYFCASSAGRLNTEAFFGQGTRLTVV.